The T cell receptor beta chain described here comes from a study of technical replicates of blood from a few donors. Some clones are missing from TCRdb's copy, which holds only in-frame ones; the method was immunoSEQ multiplex PCR. This table holds tens of thousands of clones, 80% to 95% found once. V lost 5 bases and J 1 base, leaving 11 bases between the germline ends. Germline CDR1 reads SGHVS; CDR2 reads FQNEAQ. The CDR3 runs to 15 residues. The rearrangement links TRBV7-8 to TRBJ1-4, with D possibly TRBD1 on 5 matching bases. The TCR comes from a human donor in good health. Sequences were obtained from T cells isolated from PBMCs. CDR3 sequence reads: CASSPAGITNEKLFF. CDR3 sequence (DNA): TGTGCCAGCAGCCCCGCAGGGATAACTAATGAAAAACTGTTTTTT.